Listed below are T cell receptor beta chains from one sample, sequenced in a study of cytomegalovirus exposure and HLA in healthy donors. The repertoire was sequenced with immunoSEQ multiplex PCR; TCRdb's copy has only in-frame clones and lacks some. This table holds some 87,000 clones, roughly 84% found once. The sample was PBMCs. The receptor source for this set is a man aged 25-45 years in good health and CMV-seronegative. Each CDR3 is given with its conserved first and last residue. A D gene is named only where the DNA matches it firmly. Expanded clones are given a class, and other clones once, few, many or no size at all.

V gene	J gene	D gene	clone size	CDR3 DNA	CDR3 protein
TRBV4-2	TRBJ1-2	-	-	TGTGCCAGCAGCCAAGATTTCAGTATGGGGGGCTATGGCTACACCTTC	CASSQDFSMGGYGYTF
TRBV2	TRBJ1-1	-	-	TGTGCCAGCAGTGAACTAGTGGTGGGGACTGAAGCCTTCTTT	CASSELVVGTEAFF
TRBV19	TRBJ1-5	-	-	TGTGCCAGTACCAGGGGACCGAGCAATCAGCCCCAGCATTTT	CASTRGPSNQPQHF
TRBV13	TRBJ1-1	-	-	TGTGCCAGCAGCCCAAAGGGGCCTGGCACTGAAGCTTTCTTT	CASSPKGPGTEAFF
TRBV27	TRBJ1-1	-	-	TGTGCCAGCAGAGGTCAGGAGAACACTGAAGCTTTCTTT	CASRGQENTEAFF
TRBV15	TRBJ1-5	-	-	TGTGCCACCAGCAGAGATAAAACAGGGCGAAAGCCCCAGCATTTT	CATSRDKTGRKPQHF
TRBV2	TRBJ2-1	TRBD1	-	TGTGCCAGCAGGACAGGGGACGATGAGCAGTTCTTC	CASRTGDDEQFF
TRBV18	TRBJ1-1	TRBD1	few	TGTGCCAGCTCAGAGACAGGGAATAGTGGGACTGAAGCTTTCTTT	CASSETGNSGTEAFF
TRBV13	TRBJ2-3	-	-	TGTGCCAGCAGCTCGCAGGGGGGTGCCCTAACAGATACGCAGTATTTT	CASSSQGGALTDTQYF
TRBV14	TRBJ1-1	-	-	TGTGCCAGCAGCCAAGATATGGGCCTTGAAGCTTTCTTT	CASSQDMGLEAFF
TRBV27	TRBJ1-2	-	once	TGTGCCAGCAGAACTCAGGGGAGCTATGGCTACACCTTC	CASRTQGSYGYTF
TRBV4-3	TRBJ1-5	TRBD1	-	TGCGCCAGCAGCCAGAAAGGACAGGGGTCCCAGCCCCAGCATTTT	CASSQKGQGSQPQHF
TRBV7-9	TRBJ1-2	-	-	TGTGCCAGCAGCTTAGCGCAGGGATCCAACTATGGCTACACCTTC	CASSLAQGSNYGYTF
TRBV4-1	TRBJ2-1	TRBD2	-	TGCGCCAGCAGCCAAGGACTAGCGCGGAGCTCCTACAATGAGCAGTTCTTC	CASSQGLARSSYNEQFF
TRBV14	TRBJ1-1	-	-	TGTGCCAGCAGCCCCGAACTAATGGCTGAAGCTTTCTTT	CASSPELMAEAFF
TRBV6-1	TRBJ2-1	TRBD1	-	TGTGCCAGCAGTGATAGGACAGGGGGCGCGTACAATGAGCAGTTCTTC	CASSDRTGGAYNEQFF
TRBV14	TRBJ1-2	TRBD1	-	TGTGCCAGCAGCCAGGGACAGGGCTATGGCTACACCTTC	CASSQGQGYGYTF
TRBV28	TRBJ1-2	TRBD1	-	TGTGCCAGCACCCGGACAGGGCCTGGCTACACCTTC	CASTRTGPGYTF
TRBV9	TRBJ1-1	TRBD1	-	TGTGCCAGCAGCGTTACAGGGGTTTGGAACACTGAAGCTTTCTTT	CASSVTGVWNTEAFF
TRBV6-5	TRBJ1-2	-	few	TGTGCCAGCAGTCCATACCTAGACAGACACTATGGCTACACCTTC	CASSPYLDRHYGYTF